This entry concerns a single T cell receptor beta chain. This sample is drawn from a study of blood T cell repertoires in COVID-19. Per the original data handling: Amplification of reference gene primers provided the estimated nucleated cell counts. The protocol was immunoSEQ multiplex PCR, while the TCRdb copy is restricted to in-frame clones and leaves out a portion. Clone size and the V and J calls come from that table; the DNA yielded D and trimming. The repertoire holds under 150,000 clones, with about 90% as singletons. The V gene lost 7 bases and the J gene lost 4 bases, with 14 bases spanning the gap. Germline V gene data show CDR1 as GTSNPN and CDR2 as SVGIG (reference sequence). The CDR3 is 12 amino acids.

This chain joins TRBV30 and TRBJ2-7, with no clear D. This receptor was identified in a human donor in a cohort sampled during active COVID-19. The sequenced sample consisted of peripheral blood. The CDR3 DNA follows: TGTGCCTATATCGTTACCGCGTACGAGCAGTACTTC. As protein: CAYIVTAYEQYF.